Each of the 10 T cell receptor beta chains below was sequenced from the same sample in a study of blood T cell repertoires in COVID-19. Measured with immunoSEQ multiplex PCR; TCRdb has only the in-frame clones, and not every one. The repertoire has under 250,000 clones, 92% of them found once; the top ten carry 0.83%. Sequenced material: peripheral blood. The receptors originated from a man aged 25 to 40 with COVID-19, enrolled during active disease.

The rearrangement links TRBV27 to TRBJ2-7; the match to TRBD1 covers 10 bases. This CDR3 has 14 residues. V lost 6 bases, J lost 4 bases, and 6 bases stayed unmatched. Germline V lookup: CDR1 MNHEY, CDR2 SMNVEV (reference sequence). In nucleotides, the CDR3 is TGTGCCAGCAGCGCCGGGACAGGGGAATACGAGCAGTACTTC. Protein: CASSAGTGEYEQYF.

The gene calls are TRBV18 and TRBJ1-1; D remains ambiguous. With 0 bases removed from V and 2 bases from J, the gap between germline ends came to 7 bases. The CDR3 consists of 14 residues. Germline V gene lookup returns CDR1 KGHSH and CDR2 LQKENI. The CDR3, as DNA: TGTGCCAGCTCACCACCGGCAGTTAACACTGAAGCTTTCTTT. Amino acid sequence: CASSPPAVNTEAFF.

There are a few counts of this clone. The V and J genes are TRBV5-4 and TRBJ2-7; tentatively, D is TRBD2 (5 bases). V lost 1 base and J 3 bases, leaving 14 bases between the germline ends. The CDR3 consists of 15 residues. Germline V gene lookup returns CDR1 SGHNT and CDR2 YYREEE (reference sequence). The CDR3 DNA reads TGTGCCAGCAGCTTGAAGGACGGGGTATTCTACGAGCAGTACTTC. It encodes CASSLKDGVFYEQYF.

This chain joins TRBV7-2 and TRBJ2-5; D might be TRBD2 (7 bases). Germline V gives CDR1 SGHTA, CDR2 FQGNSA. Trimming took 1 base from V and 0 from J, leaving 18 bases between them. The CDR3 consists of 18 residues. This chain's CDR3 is CASSLVGGGGRHQETQYF. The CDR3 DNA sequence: TGTGCCAGCAGCTTAGTTGGTGGCGGGGGCCGACACCAAGAGACCCAGTACTTC.

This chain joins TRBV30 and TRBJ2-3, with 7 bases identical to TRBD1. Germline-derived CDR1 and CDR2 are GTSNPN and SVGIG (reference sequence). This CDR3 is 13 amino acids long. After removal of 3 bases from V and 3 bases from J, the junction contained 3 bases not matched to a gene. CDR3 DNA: TGTGCCTGGAGACGACAGGGAACAGATACGCAGTATTTT. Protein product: CAWRRQGTDTQYF. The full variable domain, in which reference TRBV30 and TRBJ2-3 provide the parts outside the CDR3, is SQTIHQWPATLVQPVGSPLSLECTVEGTSNPNLYWYRQAAGRGLQLLFYSVGIGQISSEVPQNLSASRPQDRQFILSSKKLLLSDSGFYLCAWRRQGTDTQYFGPGTRLTVL.

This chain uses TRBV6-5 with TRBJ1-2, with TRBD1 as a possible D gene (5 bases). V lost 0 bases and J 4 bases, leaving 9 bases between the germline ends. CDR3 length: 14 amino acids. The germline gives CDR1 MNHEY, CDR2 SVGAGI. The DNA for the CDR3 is TGTGCCAGCAGTTACTCTCCCGGGGGCTATGGCTACACCTTC. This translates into CASSYSPGGYGYTF.

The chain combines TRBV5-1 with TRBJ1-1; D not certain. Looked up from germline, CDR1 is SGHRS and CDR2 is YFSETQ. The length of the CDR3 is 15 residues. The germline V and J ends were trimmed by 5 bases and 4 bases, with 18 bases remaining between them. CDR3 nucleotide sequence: TGCGCCAGCAGTTACTACCCAACTGAGAGCACTGAAGCTTTCTTT. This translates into CASSYYPTESTEAFF.

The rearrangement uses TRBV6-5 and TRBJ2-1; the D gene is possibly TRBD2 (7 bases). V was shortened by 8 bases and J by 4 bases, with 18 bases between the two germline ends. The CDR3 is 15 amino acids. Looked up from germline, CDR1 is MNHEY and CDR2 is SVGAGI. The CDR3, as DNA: TGTGCCAGCCGAGGTCGGGGGGCCCTTTACAATGAGCAGTTCTTC. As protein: CASRGRGALYNEQFF.

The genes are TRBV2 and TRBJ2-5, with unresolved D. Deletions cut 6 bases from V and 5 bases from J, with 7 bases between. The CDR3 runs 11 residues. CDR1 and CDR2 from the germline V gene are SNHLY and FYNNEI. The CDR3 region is CASSNTETQYF. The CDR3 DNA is TGTGCCAGCAGCAACACGGAGACCCAGTACTTC.

The CDR3 sequence is CAISGGWHEQYF. In nucleotides, the CDR3 is TGTGCCATCAGTGGAGGGTGGCACGAGCAGTACTTC. V is TRBV10-3 and J is TRBJ2-7, with D possibly being TRBD2 (5 bases). The V gene lost 4 bases and the J gene lost 5 bases, with 9 bases spanning the gap. The CDR3 length is 12 residues. Germline values: CDR1 ENHRY, CDR2 SYGVKD.